The 2 T cell receptor beta chains presented below share a single source sample, sequenced in a study of blood T cells in healthy people across ages. The use of a sample-barcoded 5' primer and a J-beta primer mix characterized a second PCR of roughly 6 to 12 cycles. MiXCR, applied by TCRdb to the 5' RACE reads, yields one record per CDR3 protein. The sample shows just under 750,000 distinct CDR3 sequences, about 20% of them seen only once. Source material: blood. The receptors derive from a man between 65 and 79 years old in good health.

This clonotype came up a few times. This rearrangement joins TRBV12-3 or TRBV12-4 to TRBJ1-2; weak D call: TRBD1 (5 bases). V lost 6 bases to trimming and J lost 13 bases, with 21 bases between them. The CDR3 has 13 amino acids. The CDR3 protein is CASSPAQGVISTF. Here the CDR3 DNA reads TGTGCCAGCAGCCCGGCCCAGGGAGTAATCTCCACCTTC.

In its sample, this clonotype was seen a few times. The germline gene is not matched at one end of the junction; a read error may be the cause. The J gene is TRBJ1-6, the V gene TRBV3-1, with D maybe TRBD1 (6 bases). CDR1 and CDR2 (germline): LGHDT, YNNKEL (reference sequence). The CDR3 spans 13 residues. In DNA form, the CDR3 reads TGTGCCAGCAGCCCCAGGACAGATTCACTCCTCCACTTT. It specifies CASSPRTDSLLHF.